A selection of T cell receptor beta chains follows, all from one sample in a study of shared clonotypes between healthy human individuals. Profiling relied on immunoSEQ multiplex PCR, and the TCRdb table lists in-frame clones only, not all of them. The sample records approximately 1.9 million clones, 85% to 95% being singletons. Sequencing was carried out using naive CD8+ T cells from PBMCs. Source of these receptors: a man younger than 30 in good health. Some clones in this sample may be carry-over from other donors' samples. The CDR3 runs from the conserved cysteine through the conserved F or W. D genes are given only for firm matches. Not all rows give a size; the values are once, few, many and, for expanded clones, a class.

V	D	size	J	CDR3	DNA
TRBV27	NA	NA	TRBJ2-7	CASSPQEWAYEQYF	TGTGCCAGCAGTCCTCAGGAGTGGGCCTACGAGCAGTACTTC
TRBV7-9	NA	NA	TRBJ2-2	CASSSLPINTGELFF	TGTGCCAGCAGCTCACTACCCATAAACACCGGGGAGCTGTTTTTT
TRBV5-4	TRBD2	NA	TRBJ2-7	CASSLEAGGSSYEQYF	TGTGCCAGCAGCTTGGAGGCGGGAGGCAGCTCCTACGAGCAGTACTTC
TRBV27	NA	once	TRBJ2-5	CASSLGPVSETQYF	TGTGCCAGCAGTTTAGGCCCCGTGTCGGAGACCCAGTACTTC
TRBV5-6	TRBD1	NA	TRBJ1-4	CASSLGQGGIGEKLFF	TGTGCCAGCAGCTTGGGACAGGGGGGGATCGGTGAAAAACTGTTTTTT
TRBV28	TRBD2	NA	TRBJ2-1	CASSLLAGGPFYNEQFF	TGTGCCAGCAGTTTACTAGCGGGAGGGCCTTTCTACAATGAGCAGTTCTTC
TRBV27	NA	NA	TRBJ2-5	CASSFLGQETQYF	TGTGCCAGCAGTTTTTTGGGCCAAGAGACCCAGTACTTC
TRBV7-9	NA	NA	TRBJ1-1	CASSLVGRGTEAFF	TGTGCCAGCAGCTTAGTTGGCAGGGGCACTGAAGCTTTCTTT
TRBV10-1	NA	NA	TRBJ2-1	CASSETGYNEQFF	TGCGCCAGCAGTGAAACAGGCTACAATGAGCAGTTCTTC
TRBV7-2	NA	NA	TRBJ2-7	CASSFIGPSYEQYF	TGTGCCAGCAGCTTTATAGGCCCCTCCTACGAGCAGTACTTC
TRBV9	NA	NA	TRBJ2-7	CASSVGSGSYEQYF	TGTGCCAGCAGCGTAGGGTCCGGATCCTACGAGCAGTACTTC
TRBV7-9	TRBD1	once	TRBJ2-5	CASSLRDRDQETQYF	TGTGCCAGCAGCTTAAGGGACAGGGACCAAGAGACCCAGTACTTC
TRBV28	TRBD1	NA	TRBJ2-7	CASSPDRGRFYEQYF	TGTGCCAGCAGTCCAGACAGGGGGCGCTTTTACGAGCAGTACTTC
TRBV9	TRBD2	NA	TRBJ2-3	CASSVRLAETTDTQYF	TGTGCCAGCAGCGTACGACTAGCGGAGACCACAGATACGCAGTATTTT
TRBV28	TRBD2	NA	TRBJ2-5	CASSLWISGSGIETQYF	TGTGCCAGCAGTTTATGGATTAGCGGGAGCGGTATAGAGACCCAGTACTTC
TRBV4-1	TRBD1	NA	TRBJ1-1	CASSRRPTGASDTEAFF	TGCGCCAGCAGCCGCCGCCCGACAGGGGCCTCAGACACTGAAGCTTTCTTT
TRBV27	TRBD1	NA	TRBJ1-1	CASNERQGLGNTEAFF	TGTGCCAGCAATGAGAGACAGGGCTTGGGGAACACTGAAGCTTTCTTT
TRBV6-5	NA	NA	TRBJ1-2	CASSYRGTNYGYTF	TGTGCCAGCAGTTACAGGGGTACTAACTATGGCTACACCTTC
TRBV7-9	TRBD2	NA	TRBJ2-1	CASSLSGRAYNEQFF	TGTGCCAGCAGCCTAAGCGGGAGGGCCTACAATGAGCAGTTCTTC
TRBV7-7	TRBD2	NA	TRBJ2-3	CASSLLAGRTDTQYF	TGTGCCAGCAGCTTATTAGCGGGAAGGACAGATACGCAGTATTTT
TRBV19	TRBD1	NA	TRBJ2-3	CASSPRTGGDTQYF	TGTGCCAGTAGTCCCAGGACAGGGGGAGATACGCAGTATTTT
TRBV6-1	TRBD1	NA	TRBJ1-1	CASSEMTGYTEAFF	TGTGCCAGCAGTGAAATGACAGGGTACACTGAAGCTTTCTTT
TRBV5-8	TRBD1	NA	TRBJ1-1	CASSFLPRDRGRIDTEAFF	TGTGCCAGCAGCTTCCTACCCCGGGACAGGGGGCGAATAGACACTGAAGCTTTCTTT
TRBV4-2	NA	NA	TRBJ2-7	CASSQSDSGPYEQYF	TGTGCCAGCAGCCAATCGGACAGCGGGCCCTACGAGCAGTACTTC
TRBV19	NA	once	TRBJ1-2	CASSINLNYGYTF	TGTGCCAGTAGTATCAATCTTAACTATGGCTACACCTTC
TRBV4-1	NA	NA	TRBJ2-3	CASSQDTTDTQYF	TGCGCCAGCAGCCAAGATACAACAGATACGCAGTATTTT
TRBV5-1	NA	NA	TRBJ2-5	CASRLGGLGETQYF	TGCGCCAGCCGTCTCGGGGGGCTAGGGGAGACCCAGTACTTC
TRBV30	NA	NA	TRBJ2-7	CAWSVGVSTSYEQYF	TGTGCCTGGAGTGTAGGTGTCAGTACCTCCTACGAGCAGTACTTC
TRBV28	NA	NA	TRBJ2-4	CASSLLGLYGEVAKNIQYF	TGTGCCAGCAGTTTATTGGGGTTGTACGGGGAAGTAGCCAAAAACATTCAGTACTTC
TRBV28	NA	once	TRBJ2-7	CASSGGHLSLHEQYF	TGTGCCAGCAGTGGGGGACACCTAAGTCTCCACGAGCAGTACTTC
TRBV6-5	NA	NA	TRBJ1-2	CATQTVGGSNYGYTF	TGTGCCACCCAAACAGTAGGGGGGAGTAACTATGGCTACACCTTC
TRBV7-2	NA	NA	TRBJ2-7	CASSLILGSYEQYF	TGTGCCAGCAGCTTAATCTTAGGGTCCTACGAGCAGTACTTC
TRBV7-9	NA	NA	TRBJ2-2	CASSLVFGELFF	TGTGCCAGCAGCTTAGTATTCGGGGAGCTGTTTTTT
TRBV30	TRBD1	NA	TRBJ1-3	CASHYLPDRGPGNTIYF	TGTGCCTCACATTATTTACCCGACAGGGGCCCCGGAAACACCATATATTTT
TRBV9	TRBD2	NA	TRBJ2-1	CASSVWASGRVFDEQFF	TGTGCCAGCAGCGTTTGGGCTAGCGGGAGGGTTTTCGATGAGCAGTTCTTC
TRBV27	NA	NA	TRBJ1-2	CASSNLVGGIYGYTF	TGTGCCAGCTCGAATCTGGTGGGGGGGATCTATGGCTACACCTTC
TRBV9	NA	NA	TRBJ2-2	CASSVNRVERKNTGELFF	TGTGCCAGCAGCGTAAACAGGGTCGAGAGGAAGAACACCGGGGAGCTGTTTTTT
TRBV5-1	TRBD2	NA	TRBJ2-7	CASRVVGDYGDYEQYF	TGCGCCAGCAGGGTCGTGGGGGACTACGGAGATTACGAGCAGTACTTC
TRBV19	NA	NA	TRBJ2-7	CASSIGTRNSYEQYF	TGTGCCAGTAGTATAGGGACTCGGAATTCCTACGAGCAGTACTTC
TRBV14	NA	NA	TRBJ1-1	CASSQDLVGNEAFF	TGTGCCAGCAGCCAGGACCTGGTGGGGAATGAAGCTTTCTTT
TRBV28	NA	NA	TRBJ2-3	CASSFSPGSADTQYF	TGTGCCAGCAGTTTTTCGCCAGGGTCAGCAGATACGCAGTATTTT
TRBV9	NA	NA	TRBJ1-4	CASSVDGIPEKLFF	TGTGCCAGCAGCGTAGATGGTATACCGGAAAAACTGTTTTTT